This T cell receptor beta chain was sequenced in a study of blood T cell repertoires in COVID-19. About the research overall: From T cells, B-cell-depleted T cells, or PBMCs came the material, which was cDNA or gDNA.

All enrollees were about 18 to 89 years old and from approximately 24 US areas. In assigning cohorts, the study relied on participant-reported clinical history. This CDR3 has 15 residues. Deletions cut 4 bases from V and 6 bases from J, with 15 bases between. Germline V gives CDR1 LGHDT, CDR2 YNNKEL (reference sequence). This clone showed up just a few times. In the source study's methods: The assay estimated nucleated cells by amplifying reference gene primers. The assay was immunoSEQ multiplex PCR, and TCRdb's table has in-frame clones only and misses some. D and trimming come from the DNA, and the V and J calls and clone size come from that table. This table holds more than 300,000 clones, about 87% found once.

This clonotype was obtained from a man aged 35-49 years in a cohort exposed to, infected with or recovered from COVID-19 (not recorded which). The chain links TRBV3-1 (or the pseudogene TRBV3-2) to TRBJ2-2, with D possibly TRBD1 on 6 matching bases. Material for sequencing was PBMCs or T cells enriched from blood (not recorded which). CDR3 region: CASSPRQVTAGELFF. Written as DNA, the CDR3 is TGTGCCAGCAGCCCTCGACAGGTAACCGCCGGGGAGCTGTTTTTT.